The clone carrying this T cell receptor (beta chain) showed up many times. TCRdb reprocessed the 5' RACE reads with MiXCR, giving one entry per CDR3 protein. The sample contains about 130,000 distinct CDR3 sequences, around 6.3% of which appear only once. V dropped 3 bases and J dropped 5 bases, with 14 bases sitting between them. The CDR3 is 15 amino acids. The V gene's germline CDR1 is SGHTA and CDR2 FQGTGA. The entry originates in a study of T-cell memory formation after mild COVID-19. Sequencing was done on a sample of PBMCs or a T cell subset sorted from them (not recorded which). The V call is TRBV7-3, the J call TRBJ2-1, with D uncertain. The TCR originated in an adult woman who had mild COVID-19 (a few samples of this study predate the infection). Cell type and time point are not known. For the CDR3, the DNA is TGTGCCAGCAGCTTTTCCCCCACAGTTAACAATGAGCAGTTCTTC. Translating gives CASSFSPTVNNEQFF.